The 22 T cell receptor beta chains presented below share a single source sample, sequenced in a study of blood T cell repertoires in COVID-19 (dated by TCRdb to the early 2020s). The library was obtained by the immunoSEQ multiplex PCR assay. Imported from immuneACCESS, the table was reduced by TCRdb to in-frame sequences with V and J called. These copies leave out some clones; in studies compared against another copy, an unresolved V gene accounts for under half, and the cause of the remainder is not known. For this sample there are about 100,000 clones; around 90% appear just once. In total, the top ten clones hold 17% of the sample. The sequenced sample consisted of peripheral blood. The source of these receptors is a man aged 45 to 65 with acute or convalescent COVID-19.

J is TRBJ1-1 and V is TRBV5-1; 7 nucleotides align to TRBD1. The length of the CDR3 is 15 residues. Germline assignment: CDR1 SGHRS and CDR2 YFSETQ. The V gene end was trimmed by 0 bases and the J gene end by 1 base; junction bases not matched to a gene: 3. The CDR3 DNA reads TGCGCCAGCAGCTTGGCAGGACAGGAGAACACTGAAGCTTTCTTT. It translates to CASSLAGQENTEAFF.

DNA of the CDR3: TGTGCCAGCAGTCTCCCCAGCGGGAACACTGAAGCTTTCTTT. Translated, it gives CASSLPSGNTEAFF. This rearrangement joins TRBV6-5 to TRBJ1-1; D is unresolved. The V gene lost 5 bases and the J gene lost 1 base, with 11 bases spanning the gap. The V gene's germline CDR1 is MNHEY and CDR2 SVGAGI. The length of the CDR3 is 14 residues.

The chain combines TRBV7-9 with TRBJ1-6, with 8 bases aligning to TRBD1. This CDR3 has 14 amino acids. The J segment lost 7 bases and the V segment lost 5 bases, leaving 4 bases of the junction unmatched. Germline CDR1 and CDR2: SEHNR and FQNEAQ (reference sequence). The CDR3 nucleotides are TGTGCCAGCAGCGACACAGGGGGAAATTCACCCCTCCACTTT. Amino acids: CASSDTGGNSPLHF.

The chain uses TRBV4-1 and TRBJ1-2; no clear D gene. Germline V gene data show CDR1 as MGHRA and CDR2 as YSYEKL. The CDR3 loop spans 14 amino acids. V lost 4 bases and J 0 bases, leaving 9 bases between the germline ends. DNA of the CDR3: TGCGCCAGCAGCCTTCCTACAGCTAACTATGGCTACACCTTC. Its translation is CASSLPTANYGYTF.

The chain joins TRBV9 to TRBJ1-2; no clear D gene. Germline-derived CDR1 and CDR2 are SGDLS and YYNGEE. The V gene lost 0 bases and the J gene lost 2 bases, with 8 bases spanning the gap. The CDR3 consists of 14 residues. CDR3 DNA: TGTGCCAGCAGCGTAGGATCACGGAACTATGGCTACACCTTC. Amino acid sequence: CASSVGSRNYGYTF.

The chain links TRBV5-1 to TRBJ2-7, with 7 bases aligning to TRBD1. With V trimmed by 5 bases and J by 2 bases, 7 bases remained unmatched. The CDR3 is 14 residues long. The germline CDR1 and CDR2 sequences are SGHRS and YFSETQ. CDR3 loop: CASRQGSYTYEQYF. The DNA for the CDR3 is TGCGCCAGCAGACAGGGGTCTTATACCTACGAGCAGTACTTC.

The CDR3 is CASSLVGLAGNEQFF. The DNA for the CDR3 is TGTGCCAGCAGCTTAGTGGGCCTAGCGGGCAATGAGCAGTTCTTC. The chain combines TRBV11-2 with TRBJ2-1; TRBD2 agrees at 8 bases. V dropped 1 base and J dropped 6; count of bases not matched to a gene: 5. CDR1 is SGHAT, CDR2 FQNNGV, per germline. There are 15 residues in the CDR3.

The chain uses TRBV24-1 and TRBJ2-5; D may be TRBD2 (6 bases). The CDR3 loop spans 14 amino acids. Germline CDR1 reads KGHDR; CDR2 reads SFDVKD. V lost 1 base to trimming and J lost 4 bases, with 9 bases between them. The CDR3: CATSDFQGGETQYF. The CDR3 bases are TGTGCCACCAGTGATTTTCAGGGAGGAGAGACCCAGTACTTC.

This sequence joins TRBV6-2 or TRBV6-3 and TRBJ2-4; D remains unclear. V lost 0 bases, J lost 10 bases, and 7 bases lay in between. CDR3 length: 12 residues. CDR1 and CDR2 from the germline V gene are MNHEY and SVGEGT. The CDR3 DNA is TGTGCCAGCAGTTACTCAGCGTGGATTCAGTACTTC. It codes for CASSYSAWIQYF.

V is TRBV28 and J is TRBJ2-3; possible D gene TRBD2, 5 bases. This CDR3 region has 16 residues. Trimming cost V 7 bases and J 0 bases, with 17 bases left between them. Germline assignment: CDR1 MDHEN and CDR2 SYDVKM. CDR3 nucleotide sequence: TGTGCCAGCACCTCGTTATTAGCGAGGAGCACAGATACGCAGTATTTT. Its translation: CASTSLLARSTDTQYF. The full variable domain, its missing parts supplied by reference TRBV28 and TRBJ2-3, is DVKVTQSSRYLVKRTGEKVFLECVQDMDHENMFWYRQDPGLGLRLIYFSYDVKMKEKGDIPEGYSVSREKKERFSLILESASTNQTSMYLCASTSLLARSTDTQYFGPGTRLTVL.

This chain joins TRBV7-6 and TRBJ2-2; D may be TRBD1 (5 bases). The CDR3 spans 16 residues. Germline V CDR1 and CDR2: SGHVS, FNYEAQ. V was trimmed by 4 bases and J by 2 bases, leaving 14 bases between them. CDR3 coding DNA: TGTGCCAGCAGCTCGCCAGGGATTCTTAACACCGGGGAGCTGTTTTTT. The encoded protein is CASSSPGILNTGELFF.

Notes on this clone: Distinct nucleotide sequences in the sample also encode this CDR3. The chain is built from TRBV9 and TRBJ1-2, with D maybe TRBD1 (6 bases). The CDR3 runs 12 residues. CDR1 is SGDLS, CDR2 YYNGEE, per germline. Trimming pared 5 bases from V and 2 bases from J, leaving 7 bases between. The CDR3 loop reads CASSTGNYGYTF. CDR3 coding DNA: TGTGCCAGCAGTACAGGGAACTATGGCTACACCTTC.

J is TRBJ1-2 and V is TRBV28, with 10 bases aligning to TRBD1. Germline CDR1 and CDR2: MDHEN and SYDVKM. CDR3 size: 16 residues. Trimming at V came to 6 bases and at J to 4 bases, leaving 11 bases not matched to a gene. CDR3 in amino acids: CASSLGDRGFLYGYTF. In DNA, the CDR3 is TGTGCCAGCAGCCTAGGGGACAGGGGCTTCCTCTATGGCTACACCTTC.

This rearrangement joins TRBV20-1 to TRBJ2-7, with TRBD2 as a possible D gene (5 bases). The CDR3 is 11 residues long. The germline gives CDR1 DFQATT, CDR2 SNEGSKA (reference sequence). Trimming shortened V by 6 bases and J by 4 bases, and 10 bases separated the two germline ends. As DNA, the CDR3 is TGCAGTGCCCTACTAGAATACGAGCAGTACTTC. It encodes CSALLEYEQYF.

The CDR3 reads CASSIGSAVDGYTF. The CDR3 DNA sequence: TGTGCCAGTAGTATAGGCTCGGCGGTGGATGGCTACACCTTC. V usage is TRBV19 and J usage is TRBJ1-2; D call uncertain. Trimming cost V 1 base and J 6 bases, with 12 bases left between them. The CDR3 is made up of 14 amino acids. CDR1 and CDR2 from the germline V gene are LNHDA and SQIVND (reference sequence).

The V gene is TRBV5-1, the J gene TRBJ1-4; 7 bases fit TRBD1. The CDR3 totals 14 residues. CDR1 and CDR2 from the germline V gene are SGHRS and YFSETQ. V was clipped by 5 bases and J by 11 bases; unmatched bases: 12. CDR3 loop: CASRMGTDSSKLFF. The CDR3 DNA reads as TGCGCCAGCAGGATGGGGACAGATTCCTCTAAACTGTTTTTT. Full variable domain (remainder filled in from reference TRBV5-1 and TRBJ1-4): KAGVTQTPRYLIKTRGQQVTLSCSPISGHRSVSWYQQTPGQGLQFLFEYFSETQRNKGNFPGRFSGRQFSNSRSEMNVSTLELGDSALYLCASRMGTDSSKLFFGSGTQLSVL.

This chain links TRBV6-2 or TRBV6-3 with TRBJ1-1, with no clear D. V gave up 4 bases and J gave up 10 bases, with 16 bases separating them. Per germline, CDR1 MNHEY and CDR2 SVGEGT. The CDR3 spans 13 residues. The CDR3 DNA reads TGTGCCAGCAGTTCCGCGGTCCCCCCGGTAGCTTTCTTT. Protein product: CASSSAVPPVAFF.

The gene calls are TRBV10-3 and TRBJ2-2; TRBD1 matches at 9 bases. This CDR3 comprises 16 residues. V trimming: 0 bases; J trimming: 3 bases; junction bases outside the gene matches: 2. Per germline, CDR1 ENHRY and CDR2 SYGVKD. The CDR3 protein is CAISESGTGYTGELFF. The CDR3 DNA follows: TGTGCCATCAGTGAGTCGGGGACAGGGTACACCGGGGAGCTGTTTTTT.

This sequence joins TRBV7-9 and TRBJ2-7, with D possibly TRBD1 on 5 matching bases. The ends were cut back, 5 bases at V and 4 bases at J, with 15 bases in the middle. The CDR3 sequence is 14 residues long. Germline V gives CDR1 SEHNR, CDR2 FQNEAQ (reference sequence). CDR3 sequence: CASSPPTGGYEQYF. For the CDR3, the DNA is TGTGCCAGCAGCCCACCTACAGGTGGGTACGAGCAGTACTTC.

CDR3 loop: CASSLTGEQYF. The CDR3, as DNA: TGTGCCAGTAGCCTGACAGGCGAGCAGTACTTC. This chain joins TRBV19 and TRBJ2-7, with D perhaps matching TRBD1 (6 bases). The germline CDR1 and CDR2 sequences are LNHDA and SQIVND (reference sequence). The V end lost 6 bases, the J end lost 6 bases, and 9 bases lay between the germline ends. The CDR3 extends over 11 amino acids.

This clone was counted once. The rearrangement links TRBV7-9 to TRBJ1-2, with TRBD1 matching 7 bases. From germline, CDR1 is SEHNR and CDR2 FQNEAQ (reference sequence). The CDR3 sequence is 14 residues long. V trimming: 5 bases; J trimming: 4 bases; junction bases outside the gene matches: 7. This CDR3 is CASSTQGFGYGYTF. For the CDR3, the DNA is TGTGCCAGCAGCACACAGGGGTTCGGCTATGGCTACACCTTC. Supplemented by reference TRBV7-9 and TRBJ1-2, the full variable domain reads DTGVSQNPRHKITKRGQNVTFRCDPISEHNRLYWYRQTLGQGPEFLTYFQNEAQLEKSRLLSDRFSAERPKGSFSTLEIQRTEQGDSAMYLCASSTQGFGYGYTFGSGTRLTVV.

The V and J genes are TRBV29-1 and TRBJ1-4; D is unresolved. The CDR3 consists of 13 residues. V gave up 4 bases and J gave up 6 bases, with 12 bases separating them. Germline lookup yields CDR1 SQVTM and CDR2 ANQGSEA. The CDR3 DNA follows: TGCAGCGTTGCCAAAGGTGCGGATGAAAAACTGTTTTTT. It encodes CSVAKGADEKLFF.